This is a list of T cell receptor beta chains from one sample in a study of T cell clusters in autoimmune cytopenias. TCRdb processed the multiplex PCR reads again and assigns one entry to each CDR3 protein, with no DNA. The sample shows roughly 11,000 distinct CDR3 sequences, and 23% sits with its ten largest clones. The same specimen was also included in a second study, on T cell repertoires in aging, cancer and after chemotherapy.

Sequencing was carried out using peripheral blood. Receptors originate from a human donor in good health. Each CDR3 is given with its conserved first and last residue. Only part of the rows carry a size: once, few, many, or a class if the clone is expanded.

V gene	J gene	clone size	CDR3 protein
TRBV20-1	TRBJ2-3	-	CSARQGGDTQYF
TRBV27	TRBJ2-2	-	CASSFISAYATSASTGELFF
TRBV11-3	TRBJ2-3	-	CASSLDPHRGDTQYF
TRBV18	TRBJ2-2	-	CASSPPGELFF
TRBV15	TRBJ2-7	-	CATSRDRGWEQYF
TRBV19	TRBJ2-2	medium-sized	CASSNPNTGELFF
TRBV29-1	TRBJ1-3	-	CSALTSGNTIYF
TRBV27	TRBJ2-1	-	CASRPPGLANEQFF
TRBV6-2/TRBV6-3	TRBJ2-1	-	CASSYFQGGGYNEQFF
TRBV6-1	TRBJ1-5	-	CASSWTGENQPQHF
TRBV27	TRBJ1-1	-	CASSKTGGKGTEAFF
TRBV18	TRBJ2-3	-	CASSPPTGVSTDTQYF
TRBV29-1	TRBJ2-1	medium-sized	CSVDSLAGGYEQFF
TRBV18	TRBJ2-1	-	CASSSAGANEQFF
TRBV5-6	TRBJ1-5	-	CASSLYGQGNQPQHF
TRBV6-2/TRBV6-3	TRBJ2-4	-	CASSPRDGRLAKNIQYF
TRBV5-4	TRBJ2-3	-	CASSFRGSTDTQYF
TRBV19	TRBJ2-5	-	CASSIGGSAETQYF
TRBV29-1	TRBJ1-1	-	CSVGGRTTEAFF
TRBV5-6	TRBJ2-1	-	CASSPGQGSYNEQFF
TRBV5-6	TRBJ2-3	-	CASSVQGQNTQYF
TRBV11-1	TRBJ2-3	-	CASSFNSGGSDTQYF
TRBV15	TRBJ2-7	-	CATSRDRRNEQYF
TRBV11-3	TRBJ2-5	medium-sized	CASSLAGRETQYF
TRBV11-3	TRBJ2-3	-	CASSLYAGGQDTQYF
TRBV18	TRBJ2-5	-	CASSPYQGSATETQYF
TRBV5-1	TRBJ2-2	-	CASSLGQNTGELFF
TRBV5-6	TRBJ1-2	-	CASSSQGLAIYGYTF
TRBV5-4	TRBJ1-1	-	CASSLTDATEAFF
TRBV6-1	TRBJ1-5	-	CASSVLGTGDQPQHF
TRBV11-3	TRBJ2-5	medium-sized	CASRGGLAGQETQYF
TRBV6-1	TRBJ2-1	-	CASSEALQGNEQFF
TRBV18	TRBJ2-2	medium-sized	CASSPTSGGTNTGELFF
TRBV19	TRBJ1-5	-	CASSTGQGNQPQHF
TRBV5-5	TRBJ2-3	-	CASSLFRGVPSTDTQYF
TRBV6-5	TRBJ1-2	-	CASSGRGLRENYGYTF
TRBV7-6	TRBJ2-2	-	CASSLTGEITGELFF
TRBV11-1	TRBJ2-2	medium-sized	CASSLDRGPGTGELFF
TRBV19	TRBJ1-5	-	CASSYTGGSGQPQHF
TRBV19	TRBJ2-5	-	CASSMGLARGTQYF